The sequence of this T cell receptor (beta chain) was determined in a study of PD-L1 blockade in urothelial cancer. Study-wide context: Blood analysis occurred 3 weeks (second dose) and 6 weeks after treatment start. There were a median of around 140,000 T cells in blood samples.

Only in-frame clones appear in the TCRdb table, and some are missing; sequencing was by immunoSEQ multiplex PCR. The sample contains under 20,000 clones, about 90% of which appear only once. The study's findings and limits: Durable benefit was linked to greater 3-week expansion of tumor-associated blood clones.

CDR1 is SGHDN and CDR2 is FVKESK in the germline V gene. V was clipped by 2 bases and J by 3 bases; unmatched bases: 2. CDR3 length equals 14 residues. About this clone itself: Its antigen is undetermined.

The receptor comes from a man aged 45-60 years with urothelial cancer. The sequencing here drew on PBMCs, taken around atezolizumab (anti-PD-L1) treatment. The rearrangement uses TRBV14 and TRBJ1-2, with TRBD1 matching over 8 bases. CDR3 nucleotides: TGTGCCAGCAGCCAACCGGGACAGGACTATGGCTACACCTTC. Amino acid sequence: CASSQPGQDYGYTF. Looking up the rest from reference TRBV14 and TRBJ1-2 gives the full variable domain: EAGVTQFPSHSVIEKGQTVTLRCDPISGHDNLYWYRRVMGKEIKFLLHFVKESKQDESGMPNNRFLAERTGGTYSTLKVQPAELEDSGVYFCASSQPGQDYGYTFGSGTRLTVV.